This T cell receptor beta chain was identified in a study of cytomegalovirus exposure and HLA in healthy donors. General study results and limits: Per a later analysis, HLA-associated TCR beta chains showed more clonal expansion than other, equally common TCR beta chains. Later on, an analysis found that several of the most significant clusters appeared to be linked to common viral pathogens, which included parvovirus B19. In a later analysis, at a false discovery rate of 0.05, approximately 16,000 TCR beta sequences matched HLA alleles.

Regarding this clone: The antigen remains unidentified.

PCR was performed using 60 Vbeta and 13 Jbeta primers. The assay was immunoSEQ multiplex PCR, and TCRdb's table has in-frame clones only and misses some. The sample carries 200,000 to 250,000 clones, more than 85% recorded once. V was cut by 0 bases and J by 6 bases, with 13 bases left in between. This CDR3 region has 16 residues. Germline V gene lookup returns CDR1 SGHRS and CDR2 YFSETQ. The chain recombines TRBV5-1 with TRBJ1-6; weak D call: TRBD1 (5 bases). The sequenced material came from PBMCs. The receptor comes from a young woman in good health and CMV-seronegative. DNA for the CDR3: TGCGCCAGCAGCTTGGCCTGGCGGGACTCTAATTCACCCCTCCACTTT. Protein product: CASSLAWRDSNSPLHF. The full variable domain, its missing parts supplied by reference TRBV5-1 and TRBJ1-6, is KAGVTQTPRYLIKTRGQQVTLSCSPISGHRSVSWYQQTPGQGLQFLFEYFSETQRNKGNFPGRFSGRQFSNSRSEMNVSTLELGDSALYLCASSLAWRDSNSPLHFGNGTRLTVT.